This T cell receptor (beta chain) was recovered during a study of cytomegalovirus exposure and HLA in healthy donors. Study-wide results and limits: Links to common viral pathogens appeared, in a later analysis, for several of the most significant clusters. In a later analysis, TCR beta V- and J-gene trimming showed a link to a missense DCLRE1C variant. Sequences of the TCR beta chain were said to predict the HLA-A and HLA-B alleles of most subjects accurately.

For this clone: Its specificity is unknown.

The CDR3 has 15 residues. Trimming shortened V by 8 bases and J by 2 bases, and 19 bases separated the two germline ends. The germline gives CDR1 SNHLY, CDR2 FYNNEI. The PCR ran on 60 Vbeta and 13 Jbeta primers. The table came from immunoSEQ multiplex PCR; TCRdb's copy has only in-frame clones and leaves some out. The sample holds under 200,000 clones. V is TRBV2 and J is TRBJ2-7, with D hard to call. This clonotype was obtained from a man aged 25 to 45 in good health and CMV-seronegative. The specimen was PBMCs. The DNA for the CDR3 is TGTGCCAGCTCCGAGCTTTTGCGTTCAACCTACGAGCAGTACTTC. As protein: CASSELLRSTYEQYF.